A single sample is the source of the 13 T cell receptor beta chains below, sequenced in a study of blood T cell repertoires in COVID-19. TCRdb keeps only in-frame clones here, not all; method: immunoSEQ multiplex PCR. The repertoire includes about 200,000 clones, about four fifths of them detected once, and roughly 5% sits in the top ten. The sequencing input was PBMCs or T cells enriched from blood (not recorded which). These receptors were taken from a woman aged 45-60 years who had been exposed to COVID-19.

The chain employs TRBV7-8 and TRBJ2-5; tentative D call: TRBD2 (6 bases). There are 16 residues in the CDR3. Germline CDR1 is SGHVS and CDR2 is FQNEAQ. Trimming took 4 bases from V and 0 from J, leaving 15 bases between them. CDR3 sequence (DNA): TGTGCCAGCAGCTATAGAATGGGGGGTTACCAAGAGACCCAGTACTTC. Amino acids: CASSYRMGGYQETQYF.

V is TRBV7-3 and J is TRBJ2-5; no firm D call. CDR1 is SGHTA and CDR2 is FQGTGA in the germline V gene. The CDR3 extends over 16 amino acids. V was trimmed by 2 bases and J by 5 bases, leaving 18 bases between them. CDR3 region: CASSLLPALARETQYF. In nucleotides, the CDR3 is TGTGCCAGCAGCTTATTGCCCGCCCTCGCCCGGGAGACCCAGTACTTC.

The chain links TRBV12-3 or TRBV12-4 to TRBJ2-1; TRBD1 might be the D (6 bases). The CDR3 has 12 amino acids. Trimming removed 6 bases from V and 11 bases from J, with 14 bases in between. The CDR3 DNA sequence: TGTGCCAGCAGGCCCGGACAGATGCAGCAGTTCTTC. Amino acids: CASRPGQMQQFF.

This sequence joins TRBV12-3 or TRBV12-4 and TRBJ2-3, with TRBD2 matching 9 bases. The CDR3 is 13 amino acids. Trimming cost V 8 bases and J 4 bases; bases outside gene matches: 4. In nucleotides, the CDR3 is TGTGCCAGCCAGCGGGGGGTATCAGATACGCAGTATTTT. It specifies CASQRGVSDTQYF.

This clone appeared a few times. The gene calls are TRBV20-1 and TRBJ2-1; tentative D call: TRBD2 (5 bases). Germline V gives CDR1 DFQATT, CDR2 SNEGSKA (reference sequence). This CDR3 is built from 11 residues. V was shortened by 4 bases and J by 6 bases, with 7 bases between the two germline ends. CDR3 sequence: CSATGLNEQFF. The CDR3 DNA sequence: TGCAGTGCTACCGGACTCAATGAGCAGTTCTTC.

The gene calls are TRBV5-1 and TRBJ1-1; 7 bases line up with TRBD1. Losses at the gene ends were 2 bases for V and 5 bases for J; bases not matched to a gene: 3. Germline V gives CDR1 SGHRS, CDR2 YFSETQ. There are 13 residues in the CDR3. CDR3 DNA sequence: TGCGCCAGCAGCTTTACAGGGGATACTGAAGCTTTCTTT. It codes for CASSFTGDTEAFF. The full variable domain, completed using reference TRBV5-1 and TRBJ1-1, is KAGVTQTPRYLIKTRGQQVTLSCSPISGHRSVSWYQQTPGQGLQFLFEYFSETQRNKGNFPGRFSGRQFSNSRSEMNVSTLELGDSALYLCASSFTGDTEAFFGQGTRLTVV.

The chain carries TRBV29-1 and TRBJ2-3; TRBD2 might be the D (5 bases). Per germline, CDR1 SQVTM and CDR2 ANQGSEA. This CDR3 is 12 amino acids long. V lost 4 bases and J lost 5, with 10 bases in between. The DNA of the CDR3 is TGCAGCGTTGGTCCAGGAGGAGATACGCAGTATTTT. Residues: CSVGPGGDTQYF.

The chain is built from TRBV29-1 and TRBJ2-2; 15 bases align to TRBD2. The CDR3 runs to 16 residues. V lost 6 bases to trimming and J lost 4 bases; unmatched junction nucleotides: 6. Per germline, CDR1 SQVTM and CDR2 ANQGSEA. The CDR3 here is CSVGLAGGRGTGELFF. DNA for the CDR3: TGCAGCGTAGGACTAGCGGGGGGGCGAGGCACCGGGGAGCTGTTTTTT.

This chain connects TRBV7-9 to TRBJ1-2; 7 bases line up with TRBD1. Germline-derived CDR1 and CDR2 are SEHNR and FQNEAQ (reference sequence). V lost 2 bases to trimming and J lost 0 bases; unmatched junction nucleotides: 3. This CDR3 has 15 residues. The CDR3 spells CASSLTGTANYGYTF. The DNA of the CDR3 is TGTGCCAGCAGCTTAACCGGGACAGCTAACTATGGCTACACCTTC.

The V call is TRBV7-9, the J call TRBJ2-3, with TRBD2 as a possible D gene (6 bases). Germline CDR1 SEHNR, CDR2 FQNEAQ (reference sequence). V was pared by 3 bases and J by 2 bases, with 18 bases between. The CDR3 runs 17 residues. The CDR3 DNA reads TGTGCCAGCAGCTTTCCTATCGCGGGGACCTACACAGATACGCAGTATTTT. Translating gives CASSFPIAGTYTDTQYF.

This chain joins TRBV27 and TRBJ2-1, with D possibly matching TRBD2 (7 bases). CDR3 size: 16 residues. Trimming cost V 6 bases and J 9 bases, with 24 bases left between them. Germline loops: CDR1 MNHEY, CDR2 SMNVEV (reference sequence). For the CDR3, the DNA is TGTGCCAGCAGCCACTCGCGGAGCCTCGCGGGGGCTGAGCAGTTCTTC. Its protein product is CASSHSRSLAGAEQFF.

The chain joins TRBV7-9 to TRBJ2-1, with 8 bases lining up with TRBD2. Trimming took 6 bases from V and 0 from J; bases not matched to a gene: 10. The CDR3 is made up of 17 amino acids. Germline CDR1 is SEHNR and CDR2 is FQNEAQ (reference sequence). CDR3 sequence (DNA): TGTGCCAGCAGTCGCGGCGGGGGGTCCCCCTCCTACAATGAGCAGTTCTTC. This encodes CASSRGGGSPSYNEQFF.

The chain links TRBV21-1 to TRBJ1-2. TRBV21-1 is deemed a pseudogene. The CDR3 runs 14 residues. The CDR3 here is CASSKKDCGYGYTF. CDR3 DNA: TGTGCCAGCAGCAAAAAGGACTGTGGCTATGGCTACACCTTC.